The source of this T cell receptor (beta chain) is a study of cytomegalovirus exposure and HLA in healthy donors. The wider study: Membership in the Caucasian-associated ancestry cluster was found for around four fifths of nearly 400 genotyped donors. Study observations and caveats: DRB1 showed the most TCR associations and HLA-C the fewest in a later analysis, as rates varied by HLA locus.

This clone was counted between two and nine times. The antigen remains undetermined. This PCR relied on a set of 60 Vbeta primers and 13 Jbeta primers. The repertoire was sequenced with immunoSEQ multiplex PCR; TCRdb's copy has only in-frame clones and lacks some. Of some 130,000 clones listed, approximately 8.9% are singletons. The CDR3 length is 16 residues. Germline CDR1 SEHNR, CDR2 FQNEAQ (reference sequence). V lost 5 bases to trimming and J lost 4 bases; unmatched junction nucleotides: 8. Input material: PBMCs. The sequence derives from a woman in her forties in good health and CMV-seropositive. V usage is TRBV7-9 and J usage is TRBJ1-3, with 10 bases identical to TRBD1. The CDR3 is CASSPPATGGGNTIYF. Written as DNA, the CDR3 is TGTGCCAGCAGCCCCCCGGCGACAGGGGGCGGAAACACCATATATTTT.